This entry describes one TCR beta chain. The antigen is not known. Total RNA isolation used whole blood (no T cell sorting was performed). UMIs that included a 6-nucleotide sample barcode were added by template switching, which took place during cDNA synthesis. TCRdb reprocessed the 5' RACE reads and reports one entry per CDR3 protein, with no DNA. The ten top clones account for approximately 2.4%, within a sample of 300,000 to 400,000 distinct CDR3 sequences. These data originate in a study of monozygotic twins with inflammatory bowel disease. Broader study findings: There were differing immunosuppressive treatments, which may have added variability to patient repertoires.

Per germline, CDR1 SGHTA and CDR2 FQGNSA. The CDR3 sequence is 17 residues long. The V call is TRBV7-2, the J call TRBJ1-1; the TRBD1 assignment by TCRdb is unverifiable without DNA. Sequencing was carried out using blood. The receptor comes from a human donor with ulcerative colitis or Crohn's disease, or a healthy co-twin of an affected twin (not recorded which). CDR3 sequence: CASSSGLTGSGNTEAFF.